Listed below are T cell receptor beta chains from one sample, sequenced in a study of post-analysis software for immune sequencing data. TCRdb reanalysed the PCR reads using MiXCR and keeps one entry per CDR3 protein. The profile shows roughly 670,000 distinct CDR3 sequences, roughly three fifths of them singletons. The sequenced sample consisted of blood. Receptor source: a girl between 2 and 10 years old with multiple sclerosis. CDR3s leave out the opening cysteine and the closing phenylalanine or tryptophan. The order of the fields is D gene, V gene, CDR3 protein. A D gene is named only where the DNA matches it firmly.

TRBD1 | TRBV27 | ASSWGQGSEAF
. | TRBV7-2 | ASSLRRAADTQY
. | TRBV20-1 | SAVLGPFTDTQY
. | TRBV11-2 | ASSSGGGREGYGYT
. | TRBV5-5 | ASSPRAVNYGYT
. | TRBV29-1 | SVIRTYEQY
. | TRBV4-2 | ASSQGGGLNEQF
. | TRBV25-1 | ASSEGGHGYT
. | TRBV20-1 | SASGGVLAKNIQY
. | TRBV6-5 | ASSYSRIGGYDEQF
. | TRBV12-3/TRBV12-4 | ASSFFPGYNEQF
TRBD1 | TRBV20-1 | SAKTGPNGYT
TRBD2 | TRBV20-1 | SASPKAGLGEQY
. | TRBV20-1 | SAGDLKNIQY
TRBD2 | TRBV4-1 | ASSQVTSGRARAHEQY
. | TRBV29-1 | SVERLTETQY
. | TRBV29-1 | SGGPVREYTQY
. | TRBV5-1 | ASSLATGAAEAF
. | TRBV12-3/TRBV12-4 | ASSLAKQGYGYT
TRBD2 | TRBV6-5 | ASSLGGGTQETQY
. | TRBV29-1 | SVVRLGKYNEQF
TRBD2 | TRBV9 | ASSGGGTSGYNEQF
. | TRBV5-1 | ASSLAGTVGYNEQF
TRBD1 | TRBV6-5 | ASSDGTAPYNEQF
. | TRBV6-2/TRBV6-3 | ASITGQNTEAF
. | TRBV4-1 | ASSQDPRDGGHMKTQY
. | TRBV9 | AGSVAQSYEQY
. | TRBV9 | ASSVGDSSWKF
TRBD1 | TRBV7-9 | AGGFGDRGPDTQY
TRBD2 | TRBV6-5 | ASSPGLALEQF
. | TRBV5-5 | ASSLDLNSYNEQF
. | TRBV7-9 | ASSPRPYEQY
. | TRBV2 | ASRNRAYEQY
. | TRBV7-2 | ASGEVDTQY
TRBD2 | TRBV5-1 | ASSPASGTSVYSSHNEQF
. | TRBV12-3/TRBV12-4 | ASSLALGVSETQY
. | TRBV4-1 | ASSQTTGTAYEQY
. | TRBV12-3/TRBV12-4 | ASTLRTEEETQY
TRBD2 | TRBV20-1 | SARLAGGAYNEQF